The 17 T cell receptor beta chains below come from one sample, sequenced in a study of blood T cell repertoires in COVID-19. Repertoires were generated with immunoSEQ multiplex PCR, while TCRdb's copy carries only in-frame clones and drops some. The sample comprises roughly 430,000 clones, approximately 85% of which are singletons, and roughly 2% rests with the top ten. Sequences were obtained from PBMCs or T cells enriched from blood (not recorded which). These TCRs come from a woman in her forties with acute COVID-19.

The rearrangement links TRBV9 to TRBJ1-6; 7 positions match TRBD1. Germline V lookup: CDR1 SGDLS, CDR2 YYNGEE. The CDR3 extends over 15 amino acids. V lost 3 bases and J lost 7; bases outside the gene matches: 7. CDR3 residues: CASSATGLTNSPLHF. Written as DNA, the CDR3 is TGTGCCAGCAGCGCGACAGGGCTTACCAATTCACCCCTCCACTTT. Complete variable domain (other parts from reference TRBV9 and TRBJ1-6): DSGVTQTPKHLITATGQRVTLRCSPRSGDLSVYWYQQSLDQGLQFLIQYYNGEERAKGNILERFSAQQFPDLHSELNLSSLELGDSALYFCASSATGLTNSPLHFGNGTRLTVT.

The gene calls are TRBV7-2 and TRBJ1-3; tentatively, D is TRBD1 (6 bases). With 1 base removed from V and 7 bases from J, the gap between germline ends came to 8 bases. In germline, CDR1 is SGHTA, CDR2 FQGNSA. The CDR3 runs 13 residues. CDR3 DNA sequence: TGTGCCAGCAGCTTAGACAGGGTGAACACCATATATTTT. This translates into CASSLDRVNTIYF.

V usage is TRBV23-1 and J usage is TRBJ2-7, with 14 bases fitting TRBD2. TRBV23-1 falls under the ORF class, with uncertain function. The CDR3 runs to 17 residues. With 5 bases clipped from V and 2 bases from J, the junction kept 8 bases outside the gene matches. The CDR3 loop is CASSSPGTSGGPYEQYF. In DNA form, the CDR3 reads TGCGCCAGCAGTTCCCCCGGGACTAGCGGGGGACCCTACGAGCAGTACTTC.

The CDR3 bases are TGTGCCAGCAGCCTCCGAGGACAGGGTTCTGAAAAACTGTTTTTT. Translated: CASSLRGQGSEKLFF. This sequence joins TRBV11-2 and TRBJ1-4; the match to TRBD1 covers 8 bases. Germline CDR1 and CDR2: SGHAT and FQNNGV. V lost 5 bases, J lost 7 bases, and 9 bases stayed unmatched. The CDR3 spans 15 residues. Full variable domain (missing parts from reference TRBV11-2 and TRBJ1-4): EAGVAQSPRYKIIEKRQSVAFWCNPISGHATLYWYQQILGQGPKLLIQFQNNGVVDDSQLPKDRFSAERLKGVDSTLKIQPAKLEDSAVYLCASSLRGQGSEKLFFGSGTQLSVL.

This chain links TRBV2 with TRBJ2-3, with D tentatively TRBD1 (7 bases). Germline CDR1 SNHLY, CDR2 FYNNEI. V lost 6 bases and J 0 bases, leaving 19 bases between the germline ends. This CDR3 has 17 amino acids. CDR3 loop: CASRDLRRGRSTDTQYF. DNA of the CDR3: TGTGCCAGCAGAGATCTCCGCAGGGGGAGGAGCACAGATACGCAGTATTTT.

This clone appeared a single time. The CDR3 loop reads CASSPDLQETQYF. Written as DNA, the CDR3 is TGCGCCAGCAGCCCGGACTTACAAGAGACCCAGTACTTC. The V gene is TRBV5-1, the J gene TRBJ2-5, with D tentatively TRBD2 (5 bases). The CDR3 totals 13 residues. Per germline, CDR1 SGHRS and CDR2 YFSETQ. V was trimmed by 4 bases and J by 2 bases, leaving 9 bases between them.

The V call is TRBV2, the J call TRBJ1-4, with a tentative D call TRBD1 (6 bases). CDR1 is SNHLY and CDR2 is FYNNEI in the germline V gene. V lost 6 bases and J lost 0, with 26 bases in between. This CDR3 spans 20 amino acids. DNA of the CDR3: TGTGCCAGCAGCCCAGGGGCCACAGGGTACCTATTTTCAACTAATGAAAAACTGTTTTTT. Amino acid sequence: CASSPGATGYLFSTNEKLFF.

J is TRBJ2-7 and V is TRBV5-1, with TRBD1 identical over 7 bases. With 4 bases clipped from V and 2 bases from J, the junction kept 9 bases outside the gene matches. Germline V gives CDR1 SGHRS, CDR2 YFSETQ. The CDR3 has 15 amino acids. This CDR3 reads CASSLEPGQTYEQYF. CDR3 bases: TGCGCCAGCAGCCTCGAACCGGGACAGACCTACGAGCAGTACTTC.

The chain recombines TRBV6-6 with TRBJ1-2, with 7 bases matching TRBD1. This CDR3 comprises 14 residues. The germline V gene encodes CDR1 MNHNY and CDR2 SVGAGI (reference sequence). Trimming at V came to 4 bases and at J to 6 bases, leaving 8 bases not matched to a gene. The CDR3: CASSWTEDRDGYTF. Written as DNA, the CDR3 is TGTGCCAGCAGTTGGACCGAAGACAGGGATGGCTACACCTTC.

This clone has a single count. This chain connects TRBV9 to TRBJ1-1; D perhaps matches TRBD1 (6 bases). Trimming removed 3 bases from V and 4 bases from J, with 16 bases in between. The CDR3 contains 15 residues. CDR1 is SGDLS, CDR2 YYNGEE, per germline. The CDR3 spells CASSEGGGAGTEAFF. The DNA of the CDR3 is TGTGCCAGCAGCGAGGGCGGGGGGGCCGGCACTGAAGCTTTCTTT.

The V call is TRBV2, the J call TRBJ1-2; the match to TRBD1 covers 10 bases. The CDR3 has 17 residues. Germline lookup yields CDR1 SNHLY and CDR2 FYNNEI. V was clipped by 6 bases and J by 4 bases; unmatched bases: 14. CDR3 protein: CASSHRQGARVSYGYTF. CDR3 nucleotide sequence: TGTGCCAGCAGCCATAGACAGGGGGCGCGAGTGTCCTATGGCTACACCTTC.

This chain connects TRBV6-4 to TRBJ2-5; TRBD1 is a possible D gene (6 bases). In germline, CDR1 is MRHNA, CDR2 SNTAGT. With 4 bases removed from V and 5 bases from J, the gap between germline ends came to 11 bases. CDR3 length: 13 residues. CDR3 protein: CASSVNQGETQYF. The DNA of the CDR3 is TGTGCCAGCAGTGTTAACCAGGGGGAGACCCAGTACTTC.

The chain carries TRBV27 and TRBJ1-5, with D possibly TRBD1 on 6 matching bases. In germline, CDR1 is MNHEY, CDR2 SMNVEV (reference sequence). The CDR3 sequence is 13 residues long. V lost 10 bases to trimming and J lost 5 bases, with 15 bases between them. The DNA of the CDR3 is TGTGCCACCCTGGGGGCGAACGATCAGCCCCAGCATTTT. It codes for CATLGANDQPQHF.

This rearrangement joins TRBV19 to TRBJ1-3; no clear D. Germline V gene lookup returns CDR1 LNHDA and CDR2 SQIVND (reference sequence). The CDR3 runs to 16 residues. Trimming removed 5 bases from V and 0 bases from J, with 14 bases in between. CDR3 region: CASSPRYGSSGNTIYF. CDR3 sequence (DNA): TGTGCCAGTAGTCCCCGTTATGGCAGCTCTGGAAACACCATATATTTT.

The chain carries TRBV24-1 and TRBJ1-4; D ambiguous. This CDR3 region has 15 residues. Trimming cost V 2 bases and J 11 bases, with 17 bases left between them. Germline V gene lookup returns CDR1 KGHDR and CDR2 SFDVKD. CDR3 sequence (DNA): TGTGCCACCAGTGATTCCGCAGCCCTTACGGAGAAACTGTTTTTT. It codes for CATSDSAALTEKLFF.

This rearrangement joins TRBV6-5 to TRBJ2-2; 9 nucleotides line up with TRBD1. J gave up 4 bases and V 6 bases, and 6 bases lay outside the gene matches. The germline V gene encodes CDR1 MNHEY and CDR2 SVGAGI. The CDR3 consists of 15 residues. Here the CDR3 reads CASSPGQGFTGELFF. CDR3 DNA: TGTGCCAGCAGCCCGGGACAGGGTTTCACCGGGGAGCTGTTTTTT.

The V gene is TRBV5-1, the J gene TRBJ1-5; 7 bases agree with TRBD1. This CDR3 region has 15 residues. The V and J ends lost 4 bases and 5 bases, in that order; junction bases with no gene match: 9. The germline V gene has CDR1 SGHRS and CDR2 YFSETQ. The DNA for the CDR3 is TGCGCCAGCAGCCCAGGGACAGTCGGGGATCAGCCCCAGCATTTT. This gives the protein CASSPGTVGDQPQHF.